The 6 T cell receptor beta chains below were found in one sample sequenced in a study of blood T cell repertoires in COVID-19. The data were produced by immunoSEQ multiplex PCR, yet TCRdb's version contains in-frame clones alone and is incomplete. This sample has fewer than 150,000 clones, with roughly 89% found just once. Sequenced: peripheral blood. The receptors come from a middle-aged woman with acute or convalescent COVID-19.

The rearrangement joins TRBV27 to TRBJ1-5, with 9 bases identical to TRBD1. CDR3 length: 18 amino acids. The V and J ends lost 5 bases and 0 bases, in that order; junction bases with no gene match: 11. Germline values: CDR1 MNHEY, CDR2 SMNVEV (reference sequence). CDR3 residues: CASSPRGTGPYSNQPQHF. CDR3 nucleotides: TGTGCCAGCAGTCCTAGGGGGACAGGGCCTTATAGCAATCAGCCCCAGCATTTT.

The J gene is TRBJ2-6, the V gene TRBV4-3; 7 bases fit TRBD1. The CDR3 has 18 amino acids. Germline V gives CDR1 LGHNA, CDR2 YSLEER. V lost 4 bases and J lost 0; bases outside the gene matches: 9. The CDR3 DNA sequence: TGCGCCAGCAGCCCATCCGGGACAGACCCCTCTGGGGCCAACGTCCTGACTTTC. It translates to CASSPSGTDPSGANVLTF.

The chain employs TRBV24-1 and TRBJ1-5, with TRBD1 matching over 9 bases. The germline gives CDR1 KGHDR, CDR2 SFDVKD. The CDR3 extends over 12 amino acids. CDR3 nucleotides: TGTGGCCAGGGACAGGGAAACCAGCCCCAGCATTTT. Its protein product is CGQGQGNQPQHF.

The V and J genes are TRBV7-2 and TRBJ2-5, with D perhaps TRBD2 (6 bases). Trimming took off 5 bases at V and 9 bases at J, with 19 bases between the two ends. The CDR3 loop spans 14 amino acids. Germline V gene sequence: CDR1 SGHTA, CDR2 FQGNSA. CDR3 protein: CASSRRDSPEAQYF. The CDR3 DNA reads as TGTGCCAGCAGCCGCCGGGACTCCCCCGAGGCCCAGTACTTC. The full variable domain, in which reference TRBV7-2 and TRBJ2-5 provide the parts outside the CDR3, is GAGVSQSPSNKVTEKGKDVELRCDPISGHTALYWYRQSLGQGLEFLIYFQGNSAPDKSGLPSDRFSAERTGGSVSTLTIQRTQQEDSAVYLCASSRRDSPEAQYFGPGTRLLVL.

This chain joins TRBV7-3 and TRBJ1-1, with a tentative D call TRBD1 (5 bases). The CDR3 is 14 residues long. CDR1 is SGHTA and CDR2 is FQGTGA in the germline V gene. Trimming cost V 5 bases and J 1 base, with 11 bases left between them. CDR3 in DNA: TGTGCCAGCAGCCAAATGGGGCCGAACACTGAAGCTTTCTTT. Translation: CASSQMGPNTEAFF.

The chain couples TRBV24-1 to TRBJ2-3, with 8 bases identical to TRBD1. This CDR3 has 15 residues. Germline loops: CDR1 KGHDR, CDR2 SFDVKD. J gave up 5 bases and V 5 bases, and 8 bases lay outside the gene matches. The CDR3 DNA reads TGTGCCACCAGTGGGGGACAGGTCTCGATAGATACGCAGTATTTT. Its translation is CATSGGQVSIDTQYF.